The 21 T cell receptor beta chains below come from one sample, sequenced in a study of blood T cell repertoires in COVID-19. Sequencing was performed with immunoSEQ multiplex PCR; in TCRdb, only in-frame clones are kept and a portion is missing. The sample shows 60,000 to 95,000 clones, about 87% of them seen only once. The sequencing sample was made of peripheral blood. These receptors originate from a woman between 45 and 60 years old with acute or convalescent COVID-19.

The chain carries TRBV20-1 and TRBJ2-2, with 11 bases identical to TRBD2. The CDR3 consists of 17 residues. The germline gives CDR1 DFQATT, CDR2 SNEGSKA (reference sequence). Unmatched junction bases numbered 13, after V lost 3 bases and J lost 7 bases. CDR3 sequence: CSASAPGLAGRGGELFF. CDR3 DNA sequence: TGCAGTGCTAGTGCTCCTGGACTAGCGGGTCGGGGCGGGGAGCTGTTTTTT.

This chain links TRBV18 with TRBJ1-1; 10 bases fit TRBD1. Germline V gene sequence: CDR1 KGHSH, CDR2 LQKENI. The ends lost 4 bases at V and 0 bases at J; junction bases unmatched: 2. The CDR3 runs to 15 residues. CDR3 DNA sequence: TGTGCCAGCTCACGGACAGGGGGGATGAACACTGAAGCTTTCTTT. It yields the protein CASSRTGGMNTEAFF.

The chain carries TRBV19 and TRBJ1-1; a weak D match, TRBD1 (6 bases). CDR3 size: 14 residues. Germline loops: CDR1 LNHDA, CDR2 SQIVND (reference sequence). Trimming pared 7 bases from V and 1 base from J, leaving 13 bases between. The CDR3 sequence is CASNPGQPNTEAFF. The CDR3 nucleotides are TGTGCCAGTAATCCAGGACAGCCGAACACTGAAGCTTTCTTT. The whole variable domain, remainder taken from reference TRBV19 and TRBJ1-1, is DGGITQSPKYLFRKEGQNVTLSCEQNLNHDAMYWYRQDPGQGLRLIYYSQIVNDFQKGDIAEGYSVSREKKESFPLTVTSAQKNPTAFYLCASNPGQPNTEAFFGQGTRLTVV.

The chain is built from TRBV11-1 and TRBJ2-3; a possible D gene is TRBD2 (7 bases). The V gene lost 5 bases and the J gene lost 2 bases, with 14 bases spanning the gap. In germline, CDR1 is SGHAT, CDR2 FQDESV (reference sequence). The CDR3 has 15 residues. Written as DNA, the CDR3 is TGTGCCAGCAGCCAGCCGGGGGGCCCCACAGATACGCAGTATTTT. It specifies CASSQPGGPTDTQYF.

This chain connects TRBV6-5 to TRBJ2-7, with TRBD1 as a possible D gene (6 bases). Trimming took 8 bases from V and 6 from J, leaving 17 bases between them. The CDR3 is 13 residues long. CDR1 and CDR2 (germline): MNHEY, SVGAGI. The chain's CDR3 is CASATGSRLEQYF. CDR3 coding DNA: TGTGCCAGCGCCACAGGGTCCAGGCTCGAGCAGTACTTC.

This clone occurred once. V gene TRBV4-3 combines with J gene TRBJ2-1; 14 nucleotides align to TRBD2. Germline trimming cut 0 bases from V and 4 bases from J; bases unmatched to any gene: 14. The V gene's germline CDR1 is LGHNA and CDR2 YSLEER. This CDR3 region has 21 residues. The chain's CDR3 is CASSQDLAGLAGVGFYNEQFF. CDR3 coding DNA: TGCGCCAGCAGCCAAGATCTAGCGGGACTAGCGGGGGTGGGGTTTTACAATGAGCAGTTCTTC.

This chain uses TRBV7-2 with TRBJ2-5; D possibly corresponds to TRBD1 (6 bases). V was pared by 4 bases and J by 2 bases, with 8 bases between. The germline V gene has CDR1 SGHTA and CDR2 FQGNSA. The CDR3 spans 13 residues. CDR3 loop: CASSSGTQETQYF. CDR3 DNA sequence: TGTGCCAGCAGCTCCGGGACACAAGAGACCCAGTACTTC.

This chain links TRBV4-3 with TRBJ2-1; possibly TRBD2 for D (6 bases). CDR3 length: 16 residues. The ends were cut back, 1 base at V and 4 bases at J, with 14 bases in the middle. CDR1 LGHNA and CDR2 YSLEER come from the germline V gene. The CDR3 DNA reads as TGCGCCAGCAGCCAAGGACTAGTACGAGGGTACAATGAGCAGTTCTTC. The encoded protein is CASSQGLVRGYNEQFF.

V gene TRBV18 combines with J gene TRBJ2-5, with 7 bases identical to TRBD1. Per germline, CDR1 KGHSH and CDR2 LQKENI. The CDR3 is made up of 15 amino acids. The V segment lost 3 bases and the J segment 5 bases; nucleotides outside the gene matches: 9. This CDR3 is CASSPTNRGSETQYF. The CDR3 nucleotides are TGTGCCAGCTCACCGACCAACAGGGGATCCGAGACCCAGTACTTC.

This clone was counted a single time. The chain joins TRBV7-9 to TRBJ1-5; D remains ambiguous. Germline V CDR1 and CDR2: SEHNR, FQNEAQ (reference sequence). V gave up 2 bases and J gave up 1 base, with 3 bases separating them. CDR3 length: 13 residues. CDR3 nucleotides: TGTGCCAGCAGCTTACAGAGCAATCAGCCCCAGCATTTT. Translating gives CASSLQSNQPQHF.

The gene calls are TRBV6-5 and TRBJ1-1; D might be TRBD1 (5 bases). CDR1 MNHEY and CDR2 SVGAGI come from the germline V gene. CDR3 length equals 11 residues. Trimming took off 4 bases at V and 8 bases at J, with 8 bases between the two ends. The CDR3 sequence: CASSWGLEAFF. In nucleotides, the CDR3 is TGTGCCAGCAGTTGGGGACTCGAAGCTTTCTTT.

The chain links TRBV28 to TRBJ1-6; maybe TRBD1 (5 bases). CDR3 length: 14 residues. V was pared by 5 bases and J by 10 bases, with 15 bases between. Germline CDR1 is MDHEN and CDR2 is SYDVKM. The CDR3 is CASSPSRGLSPLHF. For the CDR3, the DNA is TGTGCCAGCAGTCCCTCGCGGGGCCTGTCACCCCTCCACTTT. Looking up the rest from reference TRBV28 and TRBJ1-6 gives the full variable domain: DVKVTQSSRYLVKRTGEKVFLECVQDMDHENMFWYRQDPGLGLRLIYFSYDVKMKEKGDIPEGYSVSREKKERFSLILESASTNQTSMYLCASSPSRGLSPLHFGNGTRLTVT.

The chain has TRBV18 and TRBJ1-6; 7 nucleotides align to TRBD1. CDR1 and CDR2 from the germline V gene are KGHSH and LQKENI. The CDR3 has 16 residues. With V trimmed by 3 bases and J by 9 bases, 11 bases remained unmatched. CDR3 residues: CASSPQRQGSGSPLHF. CDR3 nucleotides: TGTGCCAGCTCACCCCAACGACAGGGATCCGGTTCACCCCTCCACTTT.

This clone has a single count. The chain recombines TRBV30 with TRBJ2-1, with 12 bases aligning to TRBD1. The CDR3 is 12 residues long. V shed 8 bases, J shed 10 bases, and the junction held 6 bases outside the gene matches. Germline V gene lookup returns CDR1 GTSNPN and CDR2 SVGIG (reference sequence). In DNA, the CDR3 is TGTGCCGGGGGACAGGGGGCTGGAGAGCAGTTCTTC. Translation: CAGGQGAGEQFF. Drawing the rest from reference TRBV30 and TRBJ2-1, the complete variable domain is SQTIHQWPATLVQPVGSPLSLECTVEGTSNPNLYWYRQAAGRGLQLLFYSVGIGQISSEVPQNLSASRPQDRQFILSSKKLLLSDSGFYLCAGGQGAGEQFFGPGTRLTVL.

J is TRBJ1-5 and V is TRBV4-1; D call uncertain. This CDR3 comprises 17 residues. Trimming removed 0 bases from V and 0 bases from J, with 12 bases in between. Germline-derived CDR1 and CDR2 are MGHRA and YSYEKL. The CDR3 reads CASSQDGAQISNQPQHF. CDR3 bases: TGCGCCAGCAGCCAAGATGGAGCTCAGATTAGCAATCAGCCCCAGCATTTT.

The V gene is TRBV29-1, the J gene TRBJ1-2; maybe TRBD1 (5 bases). The CDR3 contains 12 residues. Germline CDR1 and CDR2: SQVTM and ANQGSEA. The germline V and J ends were trimmed by 7 bases and 5 bases, with 14 bases remaining between them. This chain's CDR3 is CSAETAEYGYTF. The CDR3 DNA reads as TGCAGCGCCGAGACAGCAGAGTATGGCTACACCTTC.

J is TRBJ1-2 and V is TRBV12-3 or TRBV12-4; D call uncertain. Trimming removed 6 bases at V and 5 bases at J, with 13 bases between. This CDR3 spans 13 amino acids. CDR3 in amino acids: CASSQTIDYGYTF. The CDR3 DNA is TGTGCCAGCAGCCAAACGATAGATTATGGCTACACCTTC.

The chain has TRBV6-1 and TRBJ2-7, with TRBD1 identical over 11 bases. Germline CDR1 reads MNHNS; CDR2 reads SASEGT. The CDR3 has 15 residues. V shed 7 bases, J shed 3 bases, and the junction held 8 bases outside the gene matches. Here the CDR3 reads CASIRQGQGDYEQYF. The DNA of the CDR3 is TGTGCCAGCATCCGCCAGGGACAGGGGGACTACGAGCAGTACTTC.

This chain connects TRBV7-2 to TRBJ2-1, with 9 nucleotides matching TRBD1. V was clipped by 4 bases and J by 4 bases; unmatched bases: 5. The CDR3 totals 15 residues. Germline V CDR1 and CDR2: SGHTA, FQGNSA. CDR3 coding DNA: TGTGCCAGCAGCTCGGGACAGGGCAGGTACAATGAGCAGTTCTTC. Protein sequence: CASSSGQGRYNEQFF.

The chain employs TRBV18 and TRBJ1-5, with D possibly TRBD1 on 6 matching bases. V was clipped by 3 bases and J by 2 bases, with 14 bases between them. This CDR3 is built from 16 residues. CDR1 KGHSH and CDR2 LQKENI come from the germline V gene. DNA for the CDR3: TGTGCCAGCTCACCGACGAGGGGGGGACGCAATCAGCCCCAGCATTTT. Amino acids: CASSPTRGGRNQPQHF.

The gene calls are TRBV6-2 or TRBV6-3 and TRBJ1-5; D is unclear. This CDR3 has 12 residues. The V gene lost 4 bases and the J gene lost 3 bases, with 4 bases spanning the gap. The germline CDR1 and CDR2 sequences are MNHEY and SVGEGT. CDR3 loop: CASSSINQPQHF. CDR3 nucleotide sequence: TGTGCCAGCAGTTCCATCAATCAGCCCCAGCATTTT.